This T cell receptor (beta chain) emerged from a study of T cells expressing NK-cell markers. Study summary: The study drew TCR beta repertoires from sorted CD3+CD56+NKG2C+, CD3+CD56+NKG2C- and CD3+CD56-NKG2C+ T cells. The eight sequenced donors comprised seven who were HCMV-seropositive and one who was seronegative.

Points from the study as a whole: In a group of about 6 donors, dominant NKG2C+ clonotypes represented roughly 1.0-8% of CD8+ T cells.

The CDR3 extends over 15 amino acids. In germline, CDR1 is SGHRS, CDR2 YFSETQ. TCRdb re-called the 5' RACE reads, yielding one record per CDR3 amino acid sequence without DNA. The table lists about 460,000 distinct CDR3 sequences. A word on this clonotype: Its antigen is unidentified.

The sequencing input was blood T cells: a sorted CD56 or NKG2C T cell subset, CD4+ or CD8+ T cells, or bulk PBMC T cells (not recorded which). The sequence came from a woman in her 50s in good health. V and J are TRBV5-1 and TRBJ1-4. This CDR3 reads CASSLSLAGNEKLFF.